These T cell receptor beta chains were read from a single sample in a study of blood T cell repertoires in COVID-19. Here immunoSEQ multiplex PCR was the method, and the copy in TCRdb shows in-frame clones only, minus some. The sample lists around 300,000 clones, over 75% seen once, with around 7.2% in the top ten. Sequences were obtained from peripheral blood. Every receptor here comes from a human donor in a cohort sampled during active COVID-19. Both conserved end residues are part of each CDR3. The order of the fields is J gene, D gene, V gene, CDR3 protein. D genes are given only for firm matches.

J: TRBJ2-1
D: TRBD2
V: TRBV2
CDR3: CAILAGGKDEQFF

J: TRBJ2-7
D: TRBD1
V: TRBV7-2
CDR3: CASSLGTGSYEQYF

J: TRBJ1-1
D: TRBD1
V: TRBV5-1
CDR3: CASSLPGGTEAFF

J: TRBJ1-1
D: .
V: TRBV15
CDR3: CATSRDRTVNTEAFF

J: TRBJ2-7
D: .
V: TRBV6-5
CDR3: CASSSTPGQGSYEQYF

J: TRBJ1-1
D: TRBD1
V: TRBV7-9
CDR3: CASSAGQGLGRTEAFF

J: TRBJ1-3
D: .
V: TRBV27
CDR3: CASKSAGRNTIYF

J: TRBJ2-3
D: .
V: TRBV9
CDR3: CASSVGGTDTQYF

J: TRBJ2-2
D: .
V: TRBV5-4
CDR3: CASSLASGVNTGELFF

J: TRBJ1-5
D: TRBD1
V: TRBV2
CDR3: CASSTGTGGADQPQHF

J: TRBJ2-7
D: .
V: TRBV5-1
CDR3: CASSPDSYEQYF

J: TRBJ2-5
D: TRBD1
V: TRBV5-1
CDR3: CASSSGQGGRETQYF

J: TRBJ2-1
D: TRBD2
V: TRBV5-1
CDR3: CASGPGTSGGREFF

J: TRBJ1-2
D: .
V: TRBV4-2
CDR3: CASSQDFLQAGYYGYTF

J: TRBJ2-7
D: TRBD2
V: TRBV10-3
CDR3: CATGGLAHEQYF